This TCR beta chain was recovered during a study of immune evolution from preneoplasia to lung adenocarcinoma. Study-wide background: HLA loss of heterozygosity: roughly 6.6% AIS, 15% MIA, around 35% ADC, none AAH. Study-wide results and caveats: Top clone frequencies peaked in normal lung, apparently declining through invasive adenocarcinoma. Normal lung had highest clonality; later lesions appeared denser, more diverse.

Between the mid-2010s and the late 2010s, patients underwent resection in Japan or China. As to this clone: What it recognizes is unknown.

Using immunoSEQ multiplex PCR, the repertoire was profiled, and TCRdb retains in-frame clones only, with some absent. Of 20,000 to 25,000 clones detected, roughly 80% appear once; the ten largest clones hold roughly 5.9%. V was clipped by 2 bases and J by 7 bases; unmatched bases: 4. The CDR3 has 15 residues. Germline-derived CDR1 and CDR2 are KGHSH and LQKENI. The receptor's source is a person in their sixties with lung adenocarcinoma. Sample: FFPE invasive lung adenocarcinoma tissue. V gene TRBV18 combines with J gene TRBJ1-6; 8 bases agree with TRBD1. The chain's CDR3 is CASSPSTGVNSPLHF. The CDR3 region has the DNA TGTGCCAGCTCACCATCGACAGGGGTCAATTCACCCCTCCACTTT.